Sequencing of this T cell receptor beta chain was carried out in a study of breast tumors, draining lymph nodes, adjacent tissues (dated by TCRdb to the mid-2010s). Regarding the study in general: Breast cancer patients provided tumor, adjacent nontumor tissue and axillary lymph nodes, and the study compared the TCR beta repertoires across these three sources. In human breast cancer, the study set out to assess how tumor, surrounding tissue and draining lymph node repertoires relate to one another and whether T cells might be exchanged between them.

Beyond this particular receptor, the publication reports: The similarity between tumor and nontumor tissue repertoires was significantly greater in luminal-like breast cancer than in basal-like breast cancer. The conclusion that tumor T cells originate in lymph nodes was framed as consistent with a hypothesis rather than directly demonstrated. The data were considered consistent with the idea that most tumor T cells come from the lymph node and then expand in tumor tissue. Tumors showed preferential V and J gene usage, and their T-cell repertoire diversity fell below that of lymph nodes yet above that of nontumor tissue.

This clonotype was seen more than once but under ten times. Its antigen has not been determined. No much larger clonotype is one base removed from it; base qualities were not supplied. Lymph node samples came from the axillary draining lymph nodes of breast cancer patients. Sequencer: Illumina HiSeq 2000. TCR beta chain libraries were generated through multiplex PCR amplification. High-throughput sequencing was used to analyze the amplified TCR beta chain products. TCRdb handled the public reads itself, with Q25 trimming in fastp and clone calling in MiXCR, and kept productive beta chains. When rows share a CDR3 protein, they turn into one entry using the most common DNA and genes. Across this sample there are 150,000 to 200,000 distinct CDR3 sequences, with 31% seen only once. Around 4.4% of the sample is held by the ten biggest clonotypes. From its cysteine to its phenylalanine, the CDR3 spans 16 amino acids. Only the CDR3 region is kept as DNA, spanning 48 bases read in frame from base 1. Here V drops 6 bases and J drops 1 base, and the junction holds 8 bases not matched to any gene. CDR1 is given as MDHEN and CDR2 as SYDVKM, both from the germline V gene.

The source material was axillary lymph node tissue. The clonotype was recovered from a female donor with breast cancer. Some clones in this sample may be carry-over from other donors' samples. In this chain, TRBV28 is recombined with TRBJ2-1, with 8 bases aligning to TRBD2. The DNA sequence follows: TGTGCCAGCAGGCCCCAGGGCGGGAGGTCCTACAATGAGCAGTTCTTC. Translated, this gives CASRPQGGRSYNEQFF.